One and the same sample provided the 17 T cell receptor beta chains below, sequenced in a study of T-cell memory formation after mild COVID-19. From the 5' RACE reads, TCRdb called clonotypes with MiXCR, one entry per CDR3 protein. The table has more than 300,000 distinct CDR3 sequences, more than 13% seen once. Sequenced: PBMCs or a T cell subset sorted from them (not recorded which). These receptors were taken from a man between 18 and 29 years old who had mild COVID-19 (a few samples of this study predate the infection). Cell type and time point are not known.

There are many counts of this clonotype. The chain employs TRBV4-1 and TRBJ2-2, with TRBD1 identical over 10 bases. The V gene's germline CDR1 is MGHRA and CDR2 YSYEKL. Trimming at V came to 4 bases and at J to 3 bases, leaving 11 bases not matched to a gene. The CDR3 is made up of 18 amino acids. The DNA for the CDR3 is TGCGCCAGCAGCCTGCCCCCATCCGGGACAGGGGACACCGGGGAGCTGTTTTTT. The encoded protein is CASSLPPSGTGDTGELFF.

This clonotype was observed a handful of times. The chain uses TRBV18 and TRBJ2-7, with a weak D call TRBD2 (6 bases). V was pared by 0 bases and J by 2 bases, with 8 bases between. Germline CDR1 KGHSH, CDR2 LQKENI. The CDR3 is 14 amino acids. This CDR3 reads CASSPPTGAYEQYF. CDR3 in DNA: TGTGCCAGCTCACCACCTACGGGGGCCTACGAGCAGTACTTC.

The chain employs TRBV7-2 and TRBJ1-1; tentatively, D is TRBD1 (5 bases). V was pared by 3 bases and J by 0 bases, with 11 bases between. The CDR3 has 15 residues. Per germline, CDR1 SGHTA and CDR2 FQGNSA. CDR3 DNA sequence: TGTGCCAGCAGCTTGGGGATGGGGGTGAACACTGAAGCTTTCTTT. It encodes CASSLGMGVNTEAFF. The full variable domain, rest sourced from reference TRBV7-2 and TRBJ1-1, is GAGVSQSPSNKVTEKGKDVELRCDPISGHTALYWYRQSLGQGLEFLIYFQGNSAPDKSGLPSDRFSAERTGGSVSTLTIQRTQQEDSAVYLCASSLGMGVNTEAFFGQGTRLTVV.

In its sample, this clonotype was seen a few times. The chain recombines TRBV7-3 with TRBJ2-3; D is tentatively TRBD1 or TRBD2 (5 bases each). Germline lookup yields CDR1 SGHTA and CDR2 FQGTGA. CDR3 length equals 15 residues. With 5 bases removed from V and 2 bases from J, the gap between germline ends came to 14 bases. CDR3 bases: TGTGCCAGCAGCGAGGGGACCCACTCCACAGATACGCAGTATTTT. Protein: CASSEGTHSTDTQYF.

This sequence joins TRBV18 and TRBJ1-2; tentatively, D is TRBD1 (5 bases). The CDR3 has 12 amino acids. The V and J ends lost 5 bases and 6 bases respectively, with 10 bases between them. Germline V gives CDR1 KGHSH, CDR2 LQKENI. CDR3 bases: TGTGCCAGCTCAGGCAGGGATGATGGCTACACCTTC. It translates to CASSGRDDGYTF. Full variable domain (missing parts from reference TRBV18 and TRBJ1-2): NAGVMQNPRHLVRRRGQEARLRCSPMKGHSHVYWYRQLPEEGLKFMVYLQKENIIDESGMPKERFSAEFPKEGPSILRIQQVVRGDSAAYFCASSGRDDGYTFGSGTRLTVV.

The sample holds a few counts of this clonotype. The J gene is TRBJ2-3, the V gene TRBV7-2; D is perhaps TRBD2 (6 bases). V lost 3 bases, J lost 4 bases, and 11 bases lay in between. CDR1 and CDR2 (germline): SGHTA, FQGNSA. CDR3 size: 14 residues. The CDR3 spells CASSLEGVADTQYF. For the CDR3, the DNA is TGTGCCAGCAGCTTGGAGGGAGTCGCAGATACGCAGTATTTT.

This clonotype appeared a few times. The V call is TRBV27, the J call TRBJ2-5; perhaps TRBD2 as D (7 bases). Trimming stripped 5 bases from V and 4 bases from J, with 11 bases between. The CDR3 loop spans 13 amino acids. Germline V gene lookup returns CDR1 MNHEY and CDR2 SMNVEV (reference sequence). CDR3 sequence (DNA): TGTGCCAGCAGTAGTGCGGGGGCAGAGACCCAGTACTTC. Translation gives CASSSAGAETQYF.

This clonotype was seen only a few times. This chain connects TRBV6-5 to TRBJ2-3; D gene unclear. The CDR3 has 14 amino acids. Trimming removed 2 bases from V and 2 bases from J, with 8 bases in between. Germline CDR1 and CDR2: MNHEY and SVGAGI. CDR3 sequence: CASSYAYPTDTQYF. As DNA, the CDR3 is TGTGCCAGCAGTTACGCGTATCCCACAGATACGCAGTATTTT.

V usage is TRBV20-1 and J usage is TRBJ1-4; D is uncertain. The CDR3 runs to 12 residues. V was shortened by 4 bases and J by 4 bases, with 7 bases between the two germline ends. Germline CDR1 DFQATT, CDR2 SNEGSKA (reference sequence). DNA of the CDR3: TGCAGTGCTACGGGAGGTAATGAAAAACTGTTTTTT. Translated: CSATGGNEKLFF.

The rearrangement links TRBV5-1 to TRBJ2-3; maybe TRBD1 (5 bases). Looked up from germline, CDR1 is SGHRS and CDR2 is YFSETQ. Trimming removed 1 base at V and 1 base at J, with 10 bases between. This CDR3 contains 15 residues. The CDR3 spells CASSLMGLGTDTQYF. DNA for the CDR3: TGCGCCAGCAGCTTGATGGGGCTCGGCACAGATACGCAGTATTTT.

This sequence joins TRBV7-9 and TRBJ1-2, with a weak D call TRBD1 (5 bases). V was cut by 4 bases and J by 3 bases, with 15 bases left in between. This CDR3 contains 15 residues. Germline V gives CDR1 SEHNR, CDR2 FQNEAQ (reference sequence). The CDR3 DNA reads as TGTGCCAGCAGCTCCACAGGAGACTCGGACTATGGCTACACCTTC. Translating it yields CASSSTGDSDYGYTF. Full variable domain (remainder filled in from reference TRBV7-9 and TRBJ1-2): DTGVSQNPRHKITKRGQNVTFRCDPISEHNRLYWYRQTLGQGPEFLTYFQNEAQLEKSRLLSDRFSAERPKGSFSTLEIQRTEQGDSAMYLCASSSTGDSDYGYTFGSGTRLTVV.

This clonotype was recorded a few times. The chain recombines TRBV12-3 or TRBV12-4 with TRBJ2-7, with D unclear. Trimming cost V 5 bases and J 3 bases, with 11 bases left between them. The CDR3 contains 13 residues. CDR3 in DNA: TGTGCCAGCAGTCTTACAAGATACTACGAGCAGTACTTC. Its translation: CASSLTRYYEQYF.

About this clonotype itself: With a much larger clone just one base away, this may be a read error. The gene calls are TRBV7-2 and TRBJ1-1, with D perhaps matching TRBD1 (6 bases). V was clipped by 5 bases and J by 7 bases, with 8 bases between them. The CDR3 sequence is 11 residues long. The germline gives CDR1 SGHTA, CDR2 FQGNSA. The CDR3 here is CASSPDSEAFF. The CDR3 coding sequence is TGTGCCAGCAGCCCGGACAGTGAAGCTTTCTTT.

CDR3 region: CASSSPWTPNTGELFF. In DNA, the CDR3 is TGTGCCAGCAGTTCCCCCTGGACACCGAACACCGGGGAGCTGTTTTTT. V and J are TRBV12-3 or TRBV12-4 and TRBJ2-2; a possible D gene is TRBD1 (5 bases). This CDR3 contains 16 residues. The germline V and J ends were trimmed by 4 bases and 0 bases, with 12 bases remaining between them.

J is TRBJ2-7 and V is TRBV27; D is ambiguous. The ends were cut back, 0 bases at V and 3 bases at J, with 9 bases in the middle. This CDR3 contains 14 residues. Germline V gene data show CDR1 as MNHEY and CDR2 as SMNVEV (reference sequence). DNA of the CDR3: TGTGCCAGCAGTTTATCGTACTCTGGCTACGAGCAGTACTTC. Translation gives CASSLSYSGYEQYF.

This clonotype was picked up many times. The chain employs TRBV4-2 and TRBJ2-5; D is undetermined. The CDR3 runs 15 residues. The V end was cut by 0 bases, the J end by 5 bases, with 13 bases between. CDR1 LGHNA and CDR2 YNFKEQ come from the germline V gene. Written as DNA, the CDR3 is TGTGCCAGCAGCCAAGAACCCTCAGGAGTGGAGACCCAGTACTTC. It codes for CASSQEPSGVETQYF.

This chain connects TRBV9 to TRBJ2-1, with no clear D. Germline V gene sequence: CDR1 SGDLS, CDR2 YYNGEE. Trimming took 3 bases from V and 0 from J, leaving 7 bases between them. The CDR3 has 14 residues. DNA for the CDR3: TGTGCCAGCAGCGCCGCGTTCTCCTACAATGAGCAGTTCTTC. It is translated as CASSAAFSYNEQFF.